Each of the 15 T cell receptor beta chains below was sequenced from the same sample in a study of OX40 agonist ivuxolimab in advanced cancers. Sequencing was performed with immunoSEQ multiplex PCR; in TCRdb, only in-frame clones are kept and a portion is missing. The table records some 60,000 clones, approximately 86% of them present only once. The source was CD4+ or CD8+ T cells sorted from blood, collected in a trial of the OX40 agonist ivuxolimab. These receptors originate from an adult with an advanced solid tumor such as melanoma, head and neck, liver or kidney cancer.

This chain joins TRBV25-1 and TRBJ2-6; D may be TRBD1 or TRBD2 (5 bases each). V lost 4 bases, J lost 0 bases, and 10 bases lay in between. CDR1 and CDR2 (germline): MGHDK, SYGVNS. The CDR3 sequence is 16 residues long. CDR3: CASSGSGSSGANVLTF. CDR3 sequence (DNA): TGTGCCAGCAGTGGATCAGGGAGCTCTGGGGCCAACGTCCTGACTTTC. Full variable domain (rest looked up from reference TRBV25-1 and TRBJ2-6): EADIYQTPRYLVIGTGKKITLECSQTMGHDKMYWYQQDPGMELHLIHYSYGVNSTEKGDLSSESTVSRIRTEHFPLTLESARPSHTSQYLCASSGSGSSGANVLTFGAGSRLTVL.

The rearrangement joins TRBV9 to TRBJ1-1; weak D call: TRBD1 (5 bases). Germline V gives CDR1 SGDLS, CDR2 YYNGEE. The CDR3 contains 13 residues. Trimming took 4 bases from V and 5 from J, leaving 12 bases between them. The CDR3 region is CASSPRGDTEAFF. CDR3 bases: TGTGCCAGCAGCCCCCGGGGGGATACTGAAGCTTTCTTT.

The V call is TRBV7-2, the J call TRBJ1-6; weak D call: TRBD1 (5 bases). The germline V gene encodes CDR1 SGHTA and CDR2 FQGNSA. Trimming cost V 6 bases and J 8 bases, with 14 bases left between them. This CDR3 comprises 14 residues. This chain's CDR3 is CASSFRVSDSPLHF. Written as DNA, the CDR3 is TGTGCCAGCAGTTTCAGGGTGTCGGATTCACCCCTCCACTTT.

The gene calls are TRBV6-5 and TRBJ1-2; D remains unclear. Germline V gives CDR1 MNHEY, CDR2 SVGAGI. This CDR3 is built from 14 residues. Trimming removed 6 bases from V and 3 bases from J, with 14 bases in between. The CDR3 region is CASRGDIVDYGYTF. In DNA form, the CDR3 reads TGTGCCAGCAGGGGCGACATAGTCGACTATGGCTACACCTTC.

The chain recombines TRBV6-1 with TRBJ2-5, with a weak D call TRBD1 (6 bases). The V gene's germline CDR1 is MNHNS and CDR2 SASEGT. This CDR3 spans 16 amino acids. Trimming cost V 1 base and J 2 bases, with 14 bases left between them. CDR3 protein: CASSEGIWTVQETQYF. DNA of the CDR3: TGTGCCAGCAGTGAAGGTATTTGGACAGTACAAGAGACCCAGTACTTC.

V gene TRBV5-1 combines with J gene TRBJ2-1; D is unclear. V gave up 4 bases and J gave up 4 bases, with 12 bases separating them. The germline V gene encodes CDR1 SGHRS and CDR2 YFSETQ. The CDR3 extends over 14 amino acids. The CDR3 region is CASSRTASYNEQFF. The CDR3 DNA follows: TGCGCCAGCAGCAGAACAGCTAGTTACAATGAGCAGTTCTTC. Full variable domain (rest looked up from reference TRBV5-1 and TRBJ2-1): KAGVTQTPRYLIKTRGQQVTLSCSPISGHRSVSWYQQTPGQGLQFLFEYFSETQRNKGNFPGRFSGRQFSNSRSEMNVSTLELGDSALYLCASSRTASYNEQFFGPGTRLTVL.

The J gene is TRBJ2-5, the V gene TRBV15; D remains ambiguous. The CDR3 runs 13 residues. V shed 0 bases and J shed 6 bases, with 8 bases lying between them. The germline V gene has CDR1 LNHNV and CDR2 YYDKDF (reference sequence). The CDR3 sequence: CATSRDKLKTQYF. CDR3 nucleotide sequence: TGTGCCACCAGCAGAGATAAGTTGAAGACCCAGTACTTC.

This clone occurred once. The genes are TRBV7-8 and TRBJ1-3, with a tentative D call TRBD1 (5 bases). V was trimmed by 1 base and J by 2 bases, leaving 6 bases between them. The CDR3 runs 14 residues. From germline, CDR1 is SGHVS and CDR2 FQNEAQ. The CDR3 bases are TGTGCCAGCAGCTTAGTGACAGCTGGAAACACCATATATTTT. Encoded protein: CASSLVTAGNTIYF.

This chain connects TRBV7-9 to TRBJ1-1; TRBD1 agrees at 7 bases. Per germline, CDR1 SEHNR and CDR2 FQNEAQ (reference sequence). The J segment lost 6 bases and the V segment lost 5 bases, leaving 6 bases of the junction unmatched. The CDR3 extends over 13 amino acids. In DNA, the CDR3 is TGTGCCAGCAGCCCAGGGGGTCGAGCTGAAGCTTTCTTT. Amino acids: CASSPGGRAEAFF.

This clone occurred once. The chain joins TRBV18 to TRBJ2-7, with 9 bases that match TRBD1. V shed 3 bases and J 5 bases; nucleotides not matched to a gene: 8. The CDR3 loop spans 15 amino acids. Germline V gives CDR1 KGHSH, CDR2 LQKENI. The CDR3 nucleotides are TGTGCCAGCTCACCTCCTTGGACAGGGGAACACGAGCAGTACTTC. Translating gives CASSPPWTGEHEQYF. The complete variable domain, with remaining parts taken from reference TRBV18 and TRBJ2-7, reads NAGVMQNPRHLVRRRGQEARLRCSPMKGHSHVYWYRQLPEEGLKFMVYLQKENIIDESGMPKERFSAEFPKEGPSILRIQQVVRGDSAAYFCASSPPWTGEHEQYFGPGTRLTVT.

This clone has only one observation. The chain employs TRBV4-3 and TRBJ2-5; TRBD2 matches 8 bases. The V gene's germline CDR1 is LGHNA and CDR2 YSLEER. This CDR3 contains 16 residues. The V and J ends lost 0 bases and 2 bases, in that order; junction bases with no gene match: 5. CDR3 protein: CASSQDFQRGQETQYF. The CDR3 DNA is TGCGCCAGCAGCCAAGATTTTCAGCGGGGGCAAGAGACCCAGTACTTC.

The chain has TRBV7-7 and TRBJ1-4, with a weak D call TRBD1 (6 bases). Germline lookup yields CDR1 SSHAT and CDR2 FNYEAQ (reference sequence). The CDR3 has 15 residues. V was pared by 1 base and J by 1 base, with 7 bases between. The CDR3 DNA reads TGTGCCAGCAGCTTAGGAGGGGGAACTAATGAAAAACTGTTTTTT. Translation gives CASSLGGGTNEKLFF.

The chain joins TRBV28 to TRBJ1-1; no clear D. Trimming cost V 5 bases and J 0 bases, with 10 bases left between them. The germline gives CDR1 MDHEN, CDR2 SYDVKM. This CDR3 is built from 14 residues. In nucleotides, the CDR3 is TGTGCCAGCAGTGTCCTCGGGGTGAACACTGAAGCTTTCTTT. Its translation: CASSVLGVNTEAFF.

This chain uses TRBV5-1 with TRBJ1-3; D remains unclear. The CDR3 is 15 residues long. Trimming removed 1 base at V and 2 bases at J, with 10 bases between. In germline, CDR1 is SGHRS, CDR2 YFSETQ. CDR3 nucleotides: TGCGCCAGCAGCTTGAATGGTGCGGCTGGAAACACCATATATTTT. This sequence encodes CASSLNGAAGNTIYF.

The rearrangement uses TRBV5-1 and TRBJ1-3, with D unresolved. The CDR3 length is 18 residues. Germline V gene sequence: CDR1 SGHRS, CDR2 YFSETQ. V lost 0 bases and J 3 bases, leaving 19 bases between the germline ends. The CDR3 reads CASSLGGIGDRIGNTIYF. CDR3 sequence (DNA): TGCGCCAGCAGCTTGGGCGGGATCGGGGATCGAATTGGAAACACCATATATTTT. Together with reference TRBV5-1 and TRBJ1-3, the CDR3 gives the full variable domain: KAGVTQTPRYLIKTRGQQVTLSCSPISGHRSVSWYQQTPGQGLQFLFEYFSETQRNKGNFPGRFSGRQFSNSRSEMNVSTLELGDSALYLCASSLGGIGDRIGNTIYFGEGSWLTVV.